What follows describes a single TCR beta chain. Its antigen remains unidentified. The table came from immunoSEQ multiplex PCR; TCRdb's copy has only in-frame clones and leaves some out. This table has 2 million or so clones, 85% to 95% appearing once. This sample is drawn from a study of shared clonotypes between healthy human individuals. Findings and limits, study-wide: What naive subsets generally showed was a larger estimated richness than memory subsets showed. The generation probabilities recorded for non-shared clonotypes fell below those of clonotypes shared by all four donors.

CDR3 length: 16 amino acids. The germline gives CDR1 SNHLY, CDR2 FYNNEI. V gave up 3 bases and J gave up 8 bases, with 19 bases separating them. This chain connects TRBV2 to TRBJ1-4; D not resolved. Sequenced sample: naive CD4+ T cells sorted from blood. The sample's subset: CD45RA+ positively selected. This sequence was found in a man between 18 and 29 years old in good health. The CDR3 sequence is CASSETWYGNLEKLFF. The DNA for the CDR3 is TGTGCCAGCAGTGAGACCTGGTACGGGAATTTAGAAAAACTGTTTTTT.